Following are 9 T cell receptor beta chains from one sample sequenced in a study of CD8+ T cells in alopecia areata. RNA extraction and reverse transcription yielded cDNA as sequencing template. Assay used: immunoSEQ multiplex PCR; TCRdb lists only in-frame clones, some missing. The profile covers 100,000 to 150,000 clones, with approximately 58% appearing a single time and 4.5% taken by the ten largest. Source: CD4+ T cells sorted from blood, taken at week 0. These receptors originate from a human donor with alopecia areata.

CDR3 residues: CASSQVPGTGGTDTQYF. The CDR3 DNA reads as TGCGCCAGCAGCCAAGTCCCCGGGACAGGGGGCACAGATACGCAGTATTTT. The genes are TRBV4-3 and TRBJ2-3; 10 nucleotides align to TRBD1. In germline, CDR1 is LGHNA, CDR2 YSLEER. This CDR3 comprises 17 residues. V was pared by 1 base and J by 1 base, with 5 bases of the junction left unmatched.

The table lists this clone with a few counts. The chain combines TRBV7-4 with TRBJ1-5; TRBD1 might be the D (5 bases). The germline gives CDR1 SGHVT, CDR2 SQSDAQ. CDR3 length: 12 amino acids. With 10 bases removed from V and 6 bases from J, the gap between germline ends came to 13 bases. The CDR3 bases are TGTGCCAACAGGTTGTATACTCAGCCCCAGCATTTT. Translated, it gives CANRLYTQPQHF.

The V gene is TRBV10-3, the J gene TRBJ2-5; TRBD1 matches 7 bases. V was clipped by 2 bases and J by 5 bases; unmatched bases: 8. Germline CDR1 is ENHRY and CDR2 is SYGVKD. The CDR3 length is 15 residues. This CDR3 is CAISETGARGETQYF. The CDR3 bases are TGTGCCATCAGTGAGACAGGGGCGCGAGGGGAGACCCAGTACTTC.

The CDR3 sequence: CASSFGRGRVQPQHF. The CDR3 region has the DNA TGTGCCAGCAGCTTCGGCAGGGGGCGAGTTCAGCCCCAGCATTTT. This chain uses TRBV7-8 with TRBJ1-5; 8 bases align to TRBD1. Germline V gene lookup returns CDR1 SGHVS and CDR2 FQNEAQ. The CDR3 extends over 15 amino acids. Trimming removed 3 bases from V and 6 bases from J; junction bases left unmatched: 7.

The V and J genes are TRBV7-9 and TRBJ1-2; 10 bases match TRBD1. Germline CDR1 reads SEHNR; CDR2 reads FQNEAQ (reference sequence). The CDR3 extends over 13 amino acids. Trimming cost V 5 bases and J 6 bases; bases outside gene matches: 3. The CDR3 sequence is CASSHGQGDGYTF. CDR3 coding DNA: TGTGCCAGCAGCCACGGACAGGGGGATGGCTACACCTTC.

This clone was seen more than once but under ten times. This rearrangement joins TRBV4-1 to TRBJ2-2; D is perhaps TRBD2 (6 bases). The CDR3 runs 16 residues. Germline values: CDR1 MGHRA, CDR2 YSYEKL. V shed 0 bases and J shed 3 bases, with 11 bases lying between them. In nucleotides, the CDR3 is TGCGCCAGCAGCCAAGATTGGCGGAGGGACACCGGGGAGCTGTTTTTT. As protein: CASSQDWRRDTGELFF.

The rearrangement uses TRBV6-6 and TRBJ1-1; D is undetermined. Trimming left V 7 bases short and J 6 bases short, with 9 bases between. The CDR3 contains 11 residues. Germline assignment: CDR1 MNHNY and CDR2 SVGAGI (reference sequence). The CDR3 coding sequence is TGTGCCAGCATTCAGGCGGCTGAAGCTTTCTTT. Translation: CASIQAAEAFF.

The J gene is TRBJ1-1, the V gene TRBV4-2; no reliable D call. V lost 0 bases to trimming and J lost 1 base, with 9 bases between them. This CDR3 spans 15 amino acids. Germline CDR1 and CDR2: LGHNA and YNFKEQ. CDR3 DNA sequence: TGTGCCAGCAGCCAAGAACAGCCCAAGAACACTGAAGCTTTCTTT. The encoded protein is CASSQEQPKNTEAFF.

The table lists this clone with a few counts. The rearrangement joins TRBV27 to TRBJ2-3, with 8 bases aligning to TRBD2. The trim removed 0 bases at V and 2 bases at J, leaving 4 bases unmatched. The CDR3 loop spans 16 amino acids. Per the germline V gene, CDR1 is MNHEY and CDR2 is SMNVEV (reference sequence). The CDR3 sequence: CASSLSIGRATDTQYF. The CDR3 DNA reads as TGTGCCAGCAGTTTATCGATCGGGAGGGCCACAGATACGCAGTATTTT.